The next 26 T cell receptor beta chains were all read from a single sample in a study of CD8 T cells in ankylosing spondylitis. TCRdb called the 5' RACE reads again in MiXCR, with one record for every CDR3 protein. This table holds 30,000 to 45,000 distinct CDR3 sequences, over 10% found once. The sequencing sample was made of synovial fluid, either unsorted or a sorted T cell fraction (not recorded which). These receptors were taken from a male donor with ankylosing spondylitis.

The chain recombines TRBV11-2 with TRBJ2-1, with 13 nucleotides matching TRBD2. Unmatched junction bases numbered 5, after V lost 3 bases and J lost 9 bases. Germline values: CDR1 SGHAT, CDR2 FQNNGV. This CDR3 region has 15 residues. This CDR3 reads CASSLVGLAGVEQFF. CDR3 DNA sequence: TGTGCCAGCAGCTTGGTCGGACTAGCGGGAGTTGAGCAGTTCTTC.

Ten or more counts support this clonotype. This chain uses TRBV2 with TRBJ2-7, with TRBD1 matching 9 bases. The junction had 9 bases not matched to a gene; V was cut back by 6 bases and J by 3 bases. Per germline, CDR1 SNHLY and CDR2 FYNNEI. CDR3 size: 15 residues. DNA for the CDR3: TGTGCCAGCAGAGACCCGGGACAGGGATTCTACGAGCAGTACTTC. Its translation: CASRDPGQGFYEQYF. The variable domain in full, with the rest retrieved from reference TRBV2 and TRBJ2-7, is EPEVTQTPSHQVTQMGQEVILRCVPISNHLYFYWYRQILGQKVEFLVSFYNNEISEKSEIFDDQFSVERPDGSNFTLKIRSTKLEDSAMYFCASRDPGQGFYEQYFGPGTRLTVT.

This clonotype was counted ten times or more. CDR3 loop: CASSQEWTGLHEQYF. The CDR3 region has the DNA TGCGCCAGCAGCCAAGAGTGGACAGGGTTACACGAGCAGTACTTC. The chain is built from TRBV4-3 and TRBJ2-7; 8 bases line up with TRBD1. Unmatched junction bases numbered 6, after V lost 0 bases and J lost 5 bases. This CDR3 region has 15 residues. CDR1 LGHNA and CDR2 YSLEER come from the germline V gene.

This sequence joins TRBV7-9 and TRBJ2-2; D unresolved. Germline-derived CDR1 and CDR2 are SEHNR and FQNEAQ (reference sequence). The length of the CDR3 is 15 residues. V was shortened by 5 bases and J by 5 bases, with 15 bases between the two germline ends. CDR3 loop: CASSPPSMETGELFF. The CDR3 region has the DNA TGTGCCAGCAGCCCTCCTAGTATGGAAACCGGGGAGCTGTTTTTT.

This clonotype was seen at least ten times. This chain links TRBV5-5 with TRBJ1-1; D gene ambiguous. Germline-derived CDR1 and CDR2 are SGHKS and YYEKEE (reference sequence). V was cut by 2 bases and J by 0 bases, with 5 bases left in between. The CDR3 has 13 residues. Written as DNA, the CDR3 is TGTGCCAGCAGCTTTGACATGAACACTGAAGCTTTCTTT. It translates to CASSFDMNTEAFF.

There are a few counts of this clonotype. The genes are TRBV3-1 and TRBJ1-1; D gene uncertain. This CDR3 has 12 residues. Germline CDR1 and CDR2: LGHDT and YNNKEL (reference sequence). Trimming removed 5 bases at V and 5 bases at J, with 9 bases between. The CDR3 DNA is TGTGCCAGCAGCATCCGAGGGACTGAAGCTTTCTTT. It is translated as CASSIRGTEAFF. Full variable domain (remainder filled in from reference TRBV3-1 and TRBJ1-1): DTAVSQTPKYLVTQMGNDKSIKCEQNLGHDTMYWYKQDSKKFLKIMFSYNNKELIINETVPNRFSPKSPDKAHLNLHINSLELGDSAVYFCASSIRGTEAFFGQGTRLTVV.

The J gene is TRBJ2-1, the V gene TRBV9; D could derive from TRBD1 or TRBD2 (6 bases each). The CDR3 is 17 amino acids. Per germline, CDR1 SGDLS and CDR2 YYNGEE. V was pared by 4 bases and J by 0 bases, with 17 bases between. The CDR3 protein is CASSSRGGGSSYNEQFF. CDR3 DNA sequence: TGTGCCAGCAGCTCGAGAGGGGGAGGTAGCTCCTACAATGAGCAGTTCTTC.

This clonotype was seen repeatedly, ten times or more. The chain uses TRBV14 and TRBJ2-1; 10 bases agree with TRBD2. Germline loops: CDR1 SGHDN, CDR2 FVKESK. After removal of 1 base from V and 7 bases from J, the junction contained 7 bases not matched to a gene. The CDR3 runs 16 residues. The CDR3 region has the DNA TGTGCCAGCAGCCAAGCCACTAGCGGGAACCGGAATGAGCAGTTCTTC. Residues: CASSQATSGNRNEQFF.

Here the CDR3 reads CASSQDPGGASSYNEQFF. Here the CDR3 DNA reads TGCGCCAGCAGCCAAGATCCAGGGGGCGCGAGCTCCTACAATGAGCAGTTCTTC. The chain links TRBV4-3 to TRBJ2-1; 8 bases align to TRBD1. The CDR3 covers 18 residues. Unmatched junction bases numbered 7, after V lost 0 bases and J lost 0 bases. Per the germline V gene, CDR1 is LGHNA and CDR2 is YSLEER.

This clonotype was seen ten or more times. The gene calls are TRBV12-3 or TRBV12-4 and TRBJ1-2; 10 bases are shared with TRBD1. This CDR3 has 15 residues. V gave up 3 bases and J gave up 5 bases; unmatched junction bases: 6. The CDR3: CASSFRTGGLYGYTF. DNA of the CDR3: TGTGCCAGCAGTTTTCGGACAGGGGGATTGTATGGCTACACCTTC.

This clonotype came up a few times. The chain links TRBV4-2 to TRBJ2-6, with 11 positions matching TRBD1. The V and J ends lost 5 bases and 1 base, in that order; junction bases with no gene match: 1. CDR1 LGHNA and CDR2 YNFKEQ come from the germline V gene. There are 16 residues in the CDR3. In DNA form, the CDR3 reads TGTGCCAGCAGCGGACAGGGGGCGTCTGGGGCCAACGTCCTGACTTTC. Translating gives CASSGQGASGANVLTF.

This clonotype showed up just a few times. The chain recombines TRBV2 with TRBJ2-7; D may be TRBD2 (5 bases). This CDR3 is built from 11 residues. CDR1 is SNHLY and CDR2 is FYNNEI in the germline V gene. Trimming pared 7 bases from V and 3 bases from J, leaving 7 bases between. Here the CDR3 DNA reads TGTGCCAGCACCGGGGACTACGAGCAGTACTTC. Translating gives CASTGDYEQYF. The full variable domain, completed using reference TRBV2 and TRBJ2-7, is EPEVTQTPSHQVTQMGQEVILRCVPISNHLYFYWYRQILGQKVEFLVSFYNNEISEKSEIFDDQFSVERPDGSNFTLKIRSTKLEDSAMYFCASTGDYEQYFGPGTRLTVT.

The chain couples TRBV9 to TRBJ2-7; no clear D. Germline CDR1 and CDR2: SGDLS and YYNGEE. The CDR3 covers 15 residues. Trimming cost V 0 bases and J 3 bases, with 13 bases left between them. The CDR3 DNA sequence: TGTGCCAGCAGCGTAGGGACGGTCCCTCTCTACGAGCAGTACTTC. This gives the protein CASSVGTVPLYEQYF.

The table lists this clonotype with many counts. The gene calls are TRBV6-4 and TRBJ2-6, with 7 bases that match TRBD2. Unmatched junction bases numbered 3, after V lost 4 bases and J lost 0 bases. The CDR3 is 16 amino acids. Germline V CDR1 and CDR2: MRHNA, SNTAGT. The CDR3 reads CASSASGLSGANVLTF. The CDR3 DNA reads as TGTGCCAGCAGTGCTAGCGGCCTCTCTGGGGCCAACGTCCTGACTTTC.

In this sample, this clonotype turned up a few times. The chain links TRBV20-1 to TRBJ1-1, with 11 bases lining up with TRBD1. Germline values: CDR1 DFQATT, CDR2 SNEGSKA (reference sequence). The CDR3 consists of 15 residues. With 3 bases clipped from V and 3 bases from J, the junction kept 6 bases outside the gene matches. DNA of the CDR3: TGCAGTGCTAGTGGACAGGGGGCGTTGGACACTGAAGCTTTCTTT. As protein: CSASGQGALDTEAFF.

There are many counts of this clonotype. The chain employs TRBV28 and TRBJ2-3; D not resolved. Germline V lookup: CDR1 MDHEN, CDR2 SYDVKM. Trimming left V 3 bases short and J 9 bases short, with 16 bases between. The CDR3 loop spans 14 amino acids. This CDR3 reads CASSFLTQPETQYF. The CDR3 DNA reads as TGTGCCAGCAGTTTTTTGACCCAACCCGAAACGCAGTATTTT. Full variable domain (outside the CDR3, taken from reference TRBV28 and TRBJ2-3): DVKVTQSSRYLVKRTGEKVFLECVQDMDHENMFWYRQDPGLGLRLIYFSYDVKMKEKGDIPEGYSVSREKKERFSLILESASTNQTSMYLCASSFLTQPETQYFGPGTRLTVL.

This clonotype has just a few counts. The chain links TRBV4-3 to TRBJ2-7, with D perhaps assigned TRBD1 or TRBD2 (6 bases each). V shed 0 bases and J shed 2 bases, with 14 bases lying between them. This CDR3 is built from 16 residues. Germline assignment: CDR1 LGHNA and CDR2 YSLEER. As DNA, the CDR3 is TGCGCCAGCAGCCAAGATTGGGGGGCCCGAACCTACGAGCAGTACTTC. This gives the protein CASSQDWGARTYEQYF.

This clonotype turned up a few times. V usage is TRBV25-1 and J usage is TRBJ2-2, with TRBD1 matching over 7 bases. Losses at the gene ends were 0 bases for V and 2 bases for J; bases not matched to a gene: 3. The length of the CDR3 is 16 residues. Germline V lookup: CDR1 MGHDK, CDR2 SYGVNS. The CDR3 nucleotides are TGTGCCAGCAGTGAATATGGACAGGATAACACCGGGGAGCTGTTTTTT. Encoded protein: CASSEYGQDNTGELFF.

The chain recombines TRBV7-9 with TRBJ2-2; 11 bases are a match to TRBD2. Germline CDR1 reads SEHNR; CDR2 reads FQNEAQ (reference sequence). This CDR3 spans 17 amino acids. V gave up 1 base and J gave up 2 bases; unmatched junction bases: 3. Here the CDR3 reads CASSLGGTSGNTGELFF. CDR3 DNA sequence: TGTGCCAGCAGCTTAGGAGGGACTAGCGGAAACACCGGGGAGCTGTTTTTT.

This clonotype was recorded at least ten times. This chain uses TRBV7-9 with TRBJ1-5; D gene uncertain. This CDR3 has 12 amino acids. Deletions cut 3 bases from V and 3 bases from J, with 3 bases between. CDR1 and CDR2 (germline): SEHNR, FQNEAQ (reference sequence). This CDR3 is CASSFDNQPQHF. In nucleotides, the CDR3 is TGTGCCAGCAGCTTCGACAATCAGCCCCAGCATTTT. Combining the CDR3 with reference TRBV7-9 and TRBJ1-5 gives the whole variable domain DTGVSQNPRHKITKRGQNVTFRCDPISEHNRLYWYRQTLGQGPEFLTYFQNEAQLEKSRLLSDRFSAERPKGSFSTLEIQRTEQGDSAMYLCASSFDNQPQHFGDGTRLSIL.

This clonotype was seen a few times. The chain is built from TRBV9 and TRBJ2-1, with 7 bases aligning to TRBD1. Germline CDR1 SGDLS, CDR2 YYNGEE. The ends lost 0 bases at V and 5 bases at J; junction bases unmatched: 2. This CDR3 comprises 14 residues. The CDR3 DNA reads TGTGCCAGCAGCGTAGAGGGGGCTAACAATGAGCAGTTCTTC. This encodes CASSVEGANNEQFF.

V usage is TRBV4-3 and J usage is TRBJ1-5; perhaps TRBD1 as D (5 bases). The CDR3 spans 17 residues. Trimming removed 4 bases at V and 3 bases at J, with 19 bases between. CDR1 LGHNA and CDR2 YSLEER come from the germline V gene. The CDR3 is CASSPDVRDGDNQPQHF. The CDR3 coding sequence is TGCGCCAGCAGCCCTGATGTAAGGGACGGTGACAATCAGCCCCAGCATTTT.

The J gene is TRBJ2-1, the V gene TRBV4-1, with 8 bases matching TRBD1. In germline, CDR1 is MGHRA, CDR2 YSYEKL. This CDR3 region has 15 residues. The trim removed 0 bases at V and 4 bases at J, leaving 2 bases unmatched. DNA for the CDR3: TGCGCCAGCAGCCAAGATAGGACAGGGTACAATGAGCAGTTCTTC. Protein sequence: CASSQDRTGYNEQFF.

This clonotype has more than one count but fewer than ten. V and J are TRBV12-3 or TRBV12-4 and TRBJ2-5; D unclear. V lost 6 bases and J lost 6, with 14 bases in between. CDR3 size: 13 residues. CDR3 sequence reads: CASRPFPLQTQYF. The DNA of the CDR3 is TGTGCCAGCAGGCCCTTTCCCCTCCAGACCCAGTACTTC.

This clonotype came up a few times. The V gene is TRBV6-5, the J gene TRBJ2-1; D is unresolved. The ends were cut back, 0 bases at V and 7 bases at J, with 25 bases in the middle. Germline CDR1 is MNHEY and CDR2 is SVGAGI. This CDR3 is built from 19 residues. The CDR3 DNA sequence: TGTGCCAGCAGTTACTCAGTCATTACCACTATCCTTGGAGCTAATGAGCAGTTCTTC. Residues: CASSYSVITTILGANEQFF.

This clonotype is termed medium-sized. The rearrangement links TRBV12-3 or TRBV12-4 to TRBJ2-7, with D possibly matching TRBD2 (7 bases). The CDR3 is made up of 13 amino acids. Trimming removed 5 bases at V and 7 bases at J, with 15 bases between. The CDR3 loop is CASSPGGPGEQYF. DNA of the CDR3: TGTGCCAGCAGTCCCGGGGGGCCGGGGGAGCAGTACTTC.